This TCR beta chain originates from a study of cytomegalovirus exposure and HLA in healthy donors. Regarding the study as a whole: HLA alleles were associated with 16,951 TCR beta sequences in a later analysis at 0.05 false discovery rate.

The junction had 7 bases not matched to a gene; V was cut back by 0 bases and J by 6 bases. CDR3 length: 15 residues. The germline CDR1 and CDR2 sequences are GTSNPN and SVGIG (reference sequence). A word on this clone: Antigen specificity is unknown.

The PCR was carried out with 60 Vbeta primers and 13 Jbeta primers. Clones were read by immunoSEQ multiplex PCR, and TCRdb kept only the in-frame ones, dropping some. The sample yields 40,000 to 45,000 clones, of which the top ten take up around 6.2%. Input material: PBMCs. The source of this sequence is a man aged 25-45 years in good health and CMV-seronegative. This chain uses TRBV30 with TRBJ1-5; 8 bases are shared with TRBD1. CDR3 DNA sequence: TGTGCCTGGAGTGTCGAGGGACAGGCGGGTCAGCCCCAGCATTTT. Translation: CAWSVEGQAGQPQHF.